This T cell receptor beta chain was retrieved from a study of post-analysis software for immune sequencing data. Study outcomes and limitations: Versus controls, multiple sclerosis patients showed significantly lower diversity (normalized Chao1). Among five TRBV segments more frequent in patients than controls were TRBV5-6, TRBV5-1 and TRBV20-1.

As concerns this clonotype: Antigen: not known.

V trimming: 6 bases; J trimming: 3 bases; junction bases outside the gene matches: 7. CDR3 length: 15 amino acids. Germline V lookup: CDR1 MNHEY, CDR2 SMNVEV (reference sequence). Unique molecular identifiers had been added to the TCR beta cDNA libraries. Input of roughly 0.95 to 10 million T cells yielded 450,000 to 550,000 cDNA molecules. TCRdb independently ran MiXCR on the PCR reads; one entry per CDR3 protein. Of about 500,000 distinct CDR3 sequences in the sample, roughly 45% were seen once. The rearrangement uses TRBV27 and TRBJ1-2, with TRBD1 identical over 10 bases. Specimen: blood. The source of this sequence is a girl aged 10 to 17 with multiple sclerosis. In DNA form, the CDR3 reads TGTGCCAGCAGCAGACAGGGGGCTTTGGACTATGGCTACACCTTC. Its protein product is CASSRQGALDYGYTF.